This entry concerns a single TCR beta chain. The antigen remains unidentified. This record comes from a study of shared clonotypes between healthy human individuals. Study-wide findings and caveats: It was only blood that was sampled, and tissue repertoires likely differ.

The CDR3 is made up of 13 amino acids. Germline lookup yields CDR1 MNHEY and CDR2 SMNVEV (reference sequence). V lost 5 bases to trimming and J lost 7 bases, with 14 bases between them. Deep was the level at which the assay was run. Only in-frame clones appear in the TCRdb table, and some are missing; sequencing was by immunoSEQ multiplex PCR. The sample lists about 450,000 clones; roughly 85% were seen once. The J gene is TRBJ1-2, the V gene TRBV27; weak D call: TRBD1 (6 bases). Sequenced sample: PBMCs. This receptor was obtained from a woman in her forties in good health. Some clones in this sample may be carry-over from other donors' samples. Here the CDR3 DNA reads TGTGCCAGCAGTCGACCGGGGGCCTCTGGCTACACCTTC. The encoded protein is CASSRPGASGYTF.